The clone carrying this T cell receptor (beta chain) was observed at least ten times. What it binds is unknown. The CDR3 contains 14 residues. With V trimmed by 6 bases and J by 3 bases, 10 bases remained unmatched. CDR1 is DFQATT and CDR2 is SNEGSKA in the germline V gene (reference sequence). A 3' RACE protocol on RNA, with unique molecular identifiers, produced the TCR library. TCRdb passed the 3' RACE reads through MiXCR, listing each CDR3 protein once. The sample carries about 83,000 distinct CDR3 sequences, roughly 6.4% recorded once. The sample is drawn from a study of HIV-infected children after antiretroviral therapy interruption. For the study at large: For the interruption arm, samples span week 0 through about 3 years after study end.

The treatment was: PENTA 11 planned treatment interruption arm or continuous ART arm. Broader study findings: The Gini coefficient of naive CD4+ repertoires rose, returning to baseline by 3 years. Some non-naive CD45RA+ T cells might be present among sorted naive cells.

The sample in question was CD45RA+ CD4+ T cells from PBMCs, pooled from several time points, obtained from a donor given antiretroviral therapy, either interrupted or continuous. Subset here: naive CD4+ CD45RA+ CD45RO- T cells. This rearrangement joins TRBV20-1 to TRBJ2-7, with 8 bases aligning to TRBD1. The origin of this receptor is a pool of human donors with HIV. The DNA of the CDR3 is TGCAGTGCGGCAGATCAGGGGGCAAACTACGAGCAGTACTTC. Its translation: CSAADQGANYEQYF.